This TCR beta chain comes out of a study of blood T cells in healthy people across ages. General study points: Long-lived donors exceeded aged donors in naive CD4+ cells and diversity.

The CDR3 has 16 amino acids. Per germline, CDR1 SQVTM and CDR2 ANQGSEA. V lost 8 bases, J lost 0 bases, and 15 bases stayed unmatched. This clonotype showed up just a few times. Antigen specificity is unknown. Using a J-beta primer mix together with a sample-barcoded 5' primer, a second PCR was run for roughly 6 to 12 cycles. TCRdb ran MiXCR on the 5' RACE reads and lists one entry per CDR3 protein. The table shows about 800,000 distinct CDR3 sequences, with nearly 60% occurring only once. The V gene is TRBV29-1, the J gene TRBJ2-5; 7 bases match TRBD1. The TCR sequence derives from a man aged 25 to 40 in good health. What was sequenced was blood. CDR3 coding DNA: TGCAGCTCGAGTCTCCTGGGACAGCCGTACCAAGAGACCCAGTACTTC. As protein: CSSSLLGQPYQETQYF.